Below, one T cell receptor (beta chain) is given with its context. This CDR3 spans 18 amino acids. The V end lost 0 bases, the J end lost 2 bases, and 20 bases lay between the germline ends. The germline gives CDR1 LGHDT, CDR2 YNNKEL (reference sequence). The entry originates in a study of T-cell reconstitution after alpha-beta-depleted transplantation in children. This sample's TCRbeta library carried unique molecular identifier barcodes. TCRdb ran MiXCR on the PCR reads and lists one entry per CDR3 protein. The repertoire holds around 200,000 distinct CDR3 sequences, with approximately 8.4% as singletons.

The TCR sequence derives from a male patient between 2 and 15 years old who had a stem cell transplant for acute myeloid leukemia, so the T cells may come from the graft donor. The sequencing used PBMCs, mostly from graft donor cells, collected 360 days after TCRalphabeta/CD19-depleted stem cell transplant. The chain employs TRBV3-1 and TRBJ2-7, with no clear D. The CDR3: CASSQDTPLARRPYEQYF. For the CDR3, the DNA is TGTGCCAGCAGCCAAGATACGCCTTTAGCTCGCCGTCCCTACGAGCAGTACTTC.